The clone carrying this T cell receptor (beta chain) was counted many times. The record originates from a study of T cell repertoires in cytomegalovirus infection. TCRdb passed the reads through MiXCR, listing each CDR3 protein once. The sample has around 210,000 distinct CDR3 sequences, approximately 7% seen once. Germline CDR1 KGHDR, CDR2 SFDVKD. The CDR3 has 17 amino acids. The J segment lost 0 bases and the V segment lost 4 bases, leaving 7 bases of the junction unmatched. Source material: PBMCs. The clonotype was recovered from a human donor in good health (CMV status not recorded). Some clones in this sample may be carry-over from other donors' samples. V gene TRBV24-1 combines with J gene TRBJ2-2; 7 bases are shared with TRBD2. The CDR3 reads CATSDSSRGANTGELFF. The CDR3 coding sequence is TGTGCCACCAGTGACTCGTCCCGGGGGGCGAACACCGGGGAGCTGTTTTTT.